What follows are 4 T cell receptor beta chains derived from one specimen sequenced in a study of cytomegalovirus exposure and HLA in healthy donors. PCR used 60 Vbeta primers and 13 Jbeta primers. This table comes from immunoSEQ multiplex PCR, and its TCRdb copy is limited to in-frame clones, with some not included. The data hold under 250,000 clones, with over 65% observed a single time. Sequencing used PBMCs. These receptors were obtained from a woman in her 30s in good health and CMV-seronegative.

This clone was seen more than once but under ten times. The CDR3 region has the DNA TGTGCCAGCAGCTCCGACAGGGTGAACACTGAAGCTTTCTTT. Amino acid sequence: CASSSDRVNTEAFF. The V gene is TRBV11-2, the J gene TRBJ1-1; 7 positions match TRBD1. The CDR3 contains 14 residues. The germline V gene has CDR1 SGHAT and CDR2 FQNNGV. The V and J ends lost 4 bases and 0 bases, in that order; junction bases with no gene match: 2. Filled out from reference TRBV11-2 and TRBJ1-1, the complete variable domain reads EAGVAQSPRYKIIEKRQSVAFWCNPISGHATLYWYQQILGQGPKLLIQFQNNGVVDDSQLPKDRFSAERLKGVDSTLKIQPAKLEDSAVYLCASSSDRVNTEAFFGQGTRLTVV.

This clone was counted once. The DNA for the CDR3 is TGCGCCAGCAGCTTGGGACTAGCGGGAGGCACAGATACGCAGTATTTT. This sequence encodes CASSLGLAGGTDTQYF. This rearrangement joins TRBV5-1 to TRBJ2-3, with 12 nucleotides matching TRBD2. Germline CDR1 is SGHRS and CDR2 is YFSETQ. Trimming at V came to 0 bases and at J to 1 base, leaving 0 bases not matched to a gene. The CDR3 is 16 residues long.

The chain links TRBV5-1 to TRBJ2-7; 9 bases agree with TRBD1. From germline, CDR1 is SGHRS and CDR2 YFSETQ. The CDR3 is 15 amino acids. Trimming cost V 0 bases and J 7 bases; bases outside gene matches: 8. CDR3 in amino acids: CASSLAPGQGGEQYF. CDR3 DNA sequence: TGCGCCAGCAGCTTGGCCCCGGGACAGGGCGGAGAGCAGTACTTC. The full variable domain, rest sourced from reference TRBV5-1 and TRBJ2-7, is KAGVTQTPRYLIKTRGQQVTLSCSPISGHRSVSWYQQTPGQGLQFLFEYFSETQRNKGNFPGRFSGRQFSNSRSEMNVSTLELGDSALYLCASSLAPGQGGEQYFGPGTRLTVT.

The rearrangement joins TRBV5-1 to TRBJ2-4, with D possibly being TRBD1 (6 bases). In germline, CDR1 is SGHRS, CDR2 YFSETQ. V was cut by 1 base and J by 7 bases, with 12 bases left in between. CDR3 length: 14 amino acids. The CDR3 DNA is TGCGCCAGCAGCTTGATGGGGCAGGGGAACATTCAGTACTTC. This encodes CASSLMGQGNIQYF.